The present T cell receptor (beta chain) was sequenced within a study of PD-L1 blockade in urothelial cancer. Study-wide context: Patients with male sex and bladder-origin urothelial cancer accounted for about nine tenths of the roughly 29 enrolled. At 3 weeks (second dose) and 6 weeks after starting treatment, blood was analyzed. Counts from blood samples showed a median of roughly 150,000 T cells.

This clone appeared a single time. Some clones are missing from TCRdb's copy, which holds only in-frame ones; the method was immunoSEQ multiplex PCR. The sample consists of about 57,000 clones, 86% of them appearing once. The receptor was isolated from a man aged 50 to 59 with urothelial cancer. This specimen was PBMCs, taken around atezolizumab (anti-PD-L1) treatment.

The CDR3 is CASSSGQGGETQYF. Written as DNA, the CDR3 is TGTGCCAGCAGCTCAGGACAGGGTGGGGAGACCCAGTACTTC. The V call is TRBV5-5, the J call TRBJ2-5, with 8 bases aligning to TRBD1. Germline CDR1 and CDR2: SGHKS and YYEKEE (reference sequence). Trimming took 3 bases from V and 5 from J; bases not matched to a gene: 6. There are 14 residues in the CDR3.